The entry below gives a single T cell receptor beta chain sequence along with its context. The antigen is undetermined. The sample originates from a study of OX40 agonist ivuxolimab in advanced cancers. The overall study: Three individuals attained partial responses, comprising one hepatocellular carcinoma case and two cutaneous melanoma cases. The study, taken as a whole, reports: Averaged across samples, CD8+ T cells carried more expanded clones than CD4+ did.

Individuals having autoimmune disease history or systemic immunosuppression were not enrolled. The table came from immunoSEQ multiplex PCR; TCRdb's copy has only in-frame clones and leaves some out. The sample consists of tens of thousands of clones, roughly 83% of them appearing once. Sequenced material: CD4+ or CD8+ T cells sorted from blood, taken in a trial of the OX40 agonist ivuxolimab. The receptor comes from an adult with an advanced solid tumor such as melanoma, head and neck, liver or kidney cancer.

CDR3 DNA sequence: TGCAGCGTTGATGATAGAAGGAACACTGAAGCTTTCTTT. Translated: CSVDDRRNTEAFF. This sequence joins TRBV29-1 and TRBJ1-1, with D uncertain. V was shortened by 3 bases and J by 1 base, with 9 bases between the two germline ends. The CDR3 sequence is 13 residues long. In germline, CDR1 is SQVTM, CDR2 ANQGSEA.